The 26 T cell receptor beta chains presented below share a single source sample, sequenced in a study of T cells in Graves' hyperthyroidism and ophthalmopathy. The CDR3 regions of TCR beta were amplified from RNA transcripts. A first-round RT-PCR of the TCR CDR3 used the HTBI primer set. TCRdb analysed the multiplex PCR reads with MiXCR anew, one entry per CDR3 protein. The sample comprises about 590,000 distinct CDR3 sequences, around a sixth of which are singletons, and under 8% rests with the top ten. The sequenced sample was blood. These receptors all stem from a woman younger than 45 with Graves' hyperthyroidism.

This clonotype was seen many times. The chain links TRBV7-6 to TRBJ1-1; D is uncertain. Germline-derived CDR1 and CDR2 are SGHVS and FNYEAQ. Trimming stripped 2 bases from V and 3 bases from J, with 7 bases between. This CDR3 has 13 amino acids. The CDR3 sequence: CASSLSRYTEAFF. The CDR3 DNA sequence: TGTGCCAGCAGCTTATCGCGGTACACTGAAGCTTTCTTT. Filled out from reference TRBV7-6 and TRBJ1-1, the complete variable domain reads GAGVSQSPRYKVTKRGQDVALRCDPISGHVSLYWYRQALGQGPEFLTYFNYEAQQDKSGLPNDRFSAERPEGSISTLTIQRTEQRDSAMYRCASSLSRYTEAFFGQGTRLTVV.

This clonotype has only a few counts. The rearrangement links TRBV7-6 to TRBJ2-5, with D perhaps matching TRBD1 or TRBD2 (5 bases each). CDR3 length: 12 amino acids. V lost 6 bases to trimming and J lost 7 bases, with 12 bases between them. Germline V gene data show CDR1 as SGHVS and CDR2 as FNYEAQ. The CDR3 sequence is CASRGPEVTQYF. CDR3 in DNA: TGTGCCAGCAGGGGGCCGGAGGTGACCCAGTACTTC. The whole variable domain, filled in from reference TRBV7-6 and TRBJ2-5, reads GAGVSQSPRYKVTKRGQDVALRCDPISGHVSLYWYRQALGQGPEFLTYFNYEAQQDKSGLPNDRFSAERPEGSISTLTIQRTEQRDSAMYRCASRGPEVTQYFGPGTRLLVL.

With respect to this clonotype: This may be a read error, as it is one base from a much larger clone. The chain carries TRBV6-4 and TRBJ2-7; a weak D match, TRBD2 (5 bases). CDR1 is MRHNA, CDR2 SNTAGT, per germline. Trimming cost V 6 bases and J 2 bases, with 11 bases left between them. This CDR3 is built from 13 residues. Here the CDR3 reads CASREASAYEQYF. In DNA, the CDR3 is TGTGCCAGCAGGGAGGCAAGTGCCTACGAGCAGTACTTC.

This clonotype was detected only a few times. The DNA for the CDR3 is TGTGCCAGCAGCTTTGTCCTAGCGGGCACGAACACCGGGGAGCTGTTTTTT. This encodes CASSFVLAGTNTGELFF. The rearrangement joins TRBV7-6 to TRBJ2-2, with 8 positions matching TRBD2. The CDR3 sequence is 17 residues long. Trimming took 3 bases from V and 0 from J; bases not matched to a gene: 6. The germline V gene encodes CDR1 SGHVS and CDR2 FNYEAQ.

The J gene is TRBJ2-7, the V gene TRBV7-9, with 8 bases aligning to TRBD1. The CDR3 is 15 residues long. Losses at the gene ends were 4 bases for V and 7 bases for J; bases not matched to a gene: 12. Germline V gene data show CDR1 as SEHNR and CDR2 as FQNEAQ (reference sequence). The CDR3, as DNA: TGTGCCAGCAGCTCCCCGGGACAGGAAAATAGGGAGCAGTACTTC. This translates into CASSSPGQENREQYF.

This clonotype was seen ten or more times. The V and J genes are TRBV19 and TRBJ1-5; a weak D match, TRBD1 (5 bases). CDR3 length: 14 amino acids. CDR1 is LNHDA, CDR2 SQIVND, per germline (reference sequence). V gave up 6 bases and J gave up 1 base, with 10 bases separating them. The CDR3 sequence is CASSRQSSNQPQHF. The CDR3 coding sequence is TGTGCCAGTAGCCGACAGTCCAGCAATCAGCCCCAGCATTTT.

The rearrangement uses TRBV2 and TRBJ1-2; 10 nucleotides match TRBD1. CDR1 is SNHLY, CDR2 FYNNEI, per germline. J gave up 5 bases and V 8 bases, and 5 bases lay outside the gene matches. This CDR3 is built from 13 residues. The CDR3 DNA sequence: TGTGCCAGCGACGGGACAGGGGAGTATGGCTACACCTTC. As protein: CASDGTGEYGYTF.

This clonotype has at least ten counts. CDR3 sequence: CASSRGTDPYEQYF. CDR3 DNA sequence: TGCGCCAGCAGCAGAGGGACAGATCCCTACGAGCAGTACTTC. V and J are TRBV5-1 and TRBJ2-7; 7 nucleotides agree with TRBD1. The J segment lost 2 bases and the V segment lost 4 bases, leaving 6 bases of the junction unmatched. The CDR3 spans 14 residues. The V gene's germline CDR1 is SGHRS and CDR2 YFSETQ.

About this clonotype itself: This may arise from a read error, as a much more abundant clone is one base away. The chain uses TRBV12-3 or TRBV12-4 and TRBJ2-3; TRBD2 agrees at 8 bases. This CDR3 region has 16 residues. The junction had 14 bases not matched to a gene; V was cut back by 5 bases and J by 7 bases. This chain's CDR3 is CASSRGSGIRGYTQYF. The CDR3 bases are TGTGCCAGCAGTAGGGGTAGCGGGATACGGGGATATACGCAGTATTTT.

This clonotype was seen at least ten times. The J gene is TRBJ1-4, the V gene TRBV2; tentative D call: TRBD1 (5 bases). The CDR3 runs to 15 residues. CDR1 is SNHLY and CDR2 is FYNNEI in the germline V gene. V was pared by 8 bases and J by 0 bases, with 13 bases between. The DNA for the CDR3 is TGTGCCAGCTGCCGACAGTCTGCAACTAATGAAAAACTGTTTTTT. As protein: CASCRQSATNEKLFF.

This clonotype was detected ten times or more. V and J are TRBV30 and TRBJ1-2; no firm D call. V lost 0 bases and J 5 bases, leaving 19 bases between the germline ends. This CDR3 spans 16 amino acids. Germline loops: CDR1 GTSNPN, CDR2 SVGIG (reference sequence). The CDR3 DNA sequence: TGTGCCTGGAGTGTACGATTAAGAAGGTCGGGATATGGCTACACCTTC. This gives the protein CAWSVRLRRSGYGYTF.

This clonotype was counted between two and nine times. The V call is TRBV27, the J call TRBJ2-2; TRBD2 aligns across 8 bases. The CDR3 has 15 residues. CDR1 is MNHEY and CDR2 is SMNVEV in the germline V gene (reference sequence). J was trimmed by 1 base and V by 10 bases; bases with no gene match: 8. CDR3 in DNA: TGTGCCACTCCCGCGGGGGGAGAGAACACCGGGGAGCTGTTTTTT. Translating it yields CATPAGGENTGELFF.

This clonotype was recorded a few times. This chain links TRBV5-1 with TRBJ1-4, with no clear D. The CDR3 runs to 16 residues. Germline CDR1 SGHRS, CDR2 YFSETQ. Between the trimmed V and J ends, which lost 0 bases and 3 bases, there was a span of 12 bases. The CDR3 is CASSLGYRRANEKLFF. The CDR3 region has the DNA TGCGCCAGCAGCTTGGGATACCGGAGGGCTAATGAAAAACTGTTTTTT.

This clonotype has just a few counts. The V and J genes are TRBV6-4 and TRBJ2-7; tentative D call: TRBD2 (5 bases). This CDR3 is built from 18 residues. Germline CDR1 and CDR2: MRHNA and SNTAGT. V dropped 0 bases and J dropped 1 base, with 19 bases sitting between them. CDR3 sequence (DNA): TGTGCCAGCAGTGACTCGGGAGCGCCCTACCAGGTGTCCTACGAGCAGTACTTC. Its protein product is CASSDSGAPYQVSYEQYF.

This clonotype was detected many times. The chain combines TRBV24-1 with TRBJ2-1; no clear D. Germline V gene sequence: CDR1 KGHDR, CDR2 SFDVKD. The length of the CDR3 is 13 residues. The V and J ends lost 3 bases and 10 bases respectively, with 12 bases between them. CDR3 sequence (DNA): TGTGCCACCAGTGATCCCCTCGGTACCGAGCAGTTCTTC. Translating gives CATSDPLGTEQFF.

J is TRBJ1-3 and V is TRBV9; D might be TRBD1 (5 bases). CDR1 and CDR2 (germline): SGDLS, YYNGEE. The CDR3 consists of 14 residues. The V end lost 4 bases, the J end lost 3 bases, and 11 bases lay between the germline ends. This chain's CDR3 is CASSLRGYGNTIYF. CDR3 in DNA: TGTGCCAGCAGCCTTAGGGGTTATGGAAACACCATATATTTT.

This clonotype was detected a few times. The genes are TRBV6-1 and TRBJ2-2; D is perhaps TRBD1 or TRBD2 (5 bases each). From germline, CDR1 is MNHNS and CDR2 SASEGT. The V and J ends lost 6 bases and 7 bases respectively, with 18 bases between them. The CDR3 has 15 amino acids. CDR3 protein: CASSTSRPRGGELFF. DNA for the CDR3: TGTGCCAGCAGCACCTCTAGACCGAGGGGCGGGGAGCTGTTTTTT.

This clonotype has at least ten counts. The V gene is TRBV3-1, the J gene TRBJ2-4; a weak D match, TRBD2 (5 bases). Between the trimmed V and J ends, which lost 0 bases and 7 bases, there was a span of 19 bases. This CDR3 spans 17 amino acids. CDR1 and CDR2 from the germline V gene are LGHDT and YNNKEL (reference sequence). The CDR3 DNA reads as TGTGCCAGCAGCCAAGATTCCGGACCCCGGGGTATGAACATTCAGTACTTC. This sequence encodes CASSQDSGPRGMNIQYF.

This clonotype was seen many times. The chain is built from TRBV27 and TRBJ2-1; no reliable D call. The CDR3 runs to 11 residues. Trimming removed 6 bases at V and 6 bases at J, with 6 bases between. The germline V gene has CDR1 MNHEY and CDR2 SMNVEV (reference sequence). DNA of the CDR3: TGTGCCAGCAGATGGCTCAATGAGCAGTTCTTC. The encoded protein is CASRWLNEQFF.

V is TRBV12-3 or TRBV12-4 and J is TRBJ1-1; D is unclear. This CDR3 is built from 13 residues. Deletions cut 10 bases from V and 0 bases from J, with 12 bases between. The CDR3 loop is CATSGRLNTEAFF. Written as DNA, the CDR3 is TGTGCCACCAGCGGACGCTTGAACACTGAAGCTTTCTTT.

This clonotype turned up a few times. This chain uses TRBV24-1 with TRBJ2-3; the D is unclear. Deletions cut 5 bases from V and 1 base from J, with 6 bases between. The CDR3 totals 13 residues. Per germline, CDR1 KGHDR and CDR2 SFDVKD. The CDR3 here is CATSAGGTDTQYF. As DNA, the CDR3 is TGTGCCACCAGTGCGGGTGGCACAGATACGCAGTATTTT.

This clonotype was counted at least ten times. The gene calls are TRBV10-3 and TRBJ1-5, with D uncertain. V lost 0 bases to trimming and J lost 4 bases, with 10 bases between them. The CDR3 covers 15 residues. Germline CDR1 ENHRY, CDR2 SYGVKD. The DNA for the CDR3 is TGTGCCATCAGTGAGTCGGTGGCTGCTAATCAGCCCCAGCATTTT. It yields the protein CAISESVAANQPQHF.

This clonotype was seen a handful of times. The rearrangement links TRBV30 to TRBJ2-6; D may be TRBD2 (5 bases). This CDR3 comprises 16 residues. CDR1 is GTSNPN, CDR2 SVGIG, per germline (reference sequence). V was cut by 3 bases and J by 0 bases, with 12 bases left in between. CDR3 loop: CAWSAGYSSGANVLTF. The CDR3 DNA reads TGTGCCTGGAGCGCGGGCTATAGCTCTGGGGCCAACGTCCTGACTTTC.

This clonotype was seen a handful of times. The chain links TRBV7-2 to TRBJ1-1; D ambiguous. CDR1 and CDR2 (germline): SGHTA, FQGNSA. CDR3 length: 16 amino acids. V lost 5 bases, J lost 0 bases, and 16 bases lay in between. DNA for the CDR3: TGTGCCAGCAGCCCCCTCGGGAGGTCAATGAACACTGAAGCTTTCTTT. Protein product: CASSPLGRSMNTEAFF.

This sequence joins TRBV7-2 and TRBJ1-2, with D possibly being TRBD1 (6 bases). The CDR3 runs 15 residues. From germline, CDR1 is SGHTA and CDR2 FQGNSA. With 3 bases removed from V and 1 base from J, the gap between germline ends came to 12 bases. The CDR3, as DNA: TGTGCCAGCAGCTTGGGGGACACCCTTAACTATGGCTACACCTTC. It is translated as CASSLGDTLNYGYTF.

The chain uses TRBV5-5 and TRBJ2-2; no definite D call. The CDR3 runs to 17 residues. V lost 0 bases and J 2 bases, leaving 14 bases between the germline ends. The germline CDR1 and CDR2 sequences are SGHKS and YYEKEE (reference sequence). As DNA, the CDR3 is TGTGCCAGCAGCTTGGGGCCAGGCCAAGGAAACACCGGGGAGCTGTTTTTT. Protein: CASSLGPGQGNTGELFF.